A selection of T cell receptor beta chains follows, all from one sample in a study of T cells after yellow fever vaccination. TCRdb passed the 5' RACE reads through MiXCR, listing each CDR3 protein once. The table lists roughly 260,000 distinct CDR3 sequences, 10% to 15% of them singletons. The sample consisted of CD4+ T cells sorted from PBMCs, taken 45 days after the yellow fever booster vaccination. Receptors were obtained from a man younger than 40 who received the YFV17D yellow fever vaccine. Both conserved end residues are part of each CDR3. Fields, in order: CDR3 protein, CDR3 DNA, CDR3 length, J gene, D gene, clone size, V gene. The D gene is left open where the match is weak. Some rows mark clone size as missing; the rest say once, few, many or name a class of expanded clone.

cdr3_aa: CASSSGLAGEQYF
cdr3_nt: TGTGCCAGCAGCTCCGGACTTGCGGGCGAGCAGTACTTC
cdr3_length: 13
j_call: TRBJ2-7
d_call: .
clone_size: few
v_call: TRBV11-2

cdr3_aa: CASSQGDRADTQYF
cdr3_nt: TGTGCCAGCAGTCAGGGCGATAGGGCAGATACGCAGTATTTT
cdr3_length: 14
j_call: TRBJ2-3
d_call: .
clone_size: .
v_call: TRBV7-9

cdr3_aa: CASSSEGHPAYNEQFF
cdr3_nt: TGTGCCAGCAGCTCCGAGGGACATCCGGCTTACAATGAGCAGTTCTTC
cdr3_length: 16
j_call: TRBJ2-1
d_call: .
clone_size: few
v_call: TRBV7-3

cdr3_aa: CASSMGLAGGFEQFF
cdr3_nt: TGTGCCAGCAGTATGGGACTAGCGGGAGGGTTCGAGCAGTTCTTC
cdr3_length: 15
j_call: TRBJ2-1
d_call: TRBD2
clone_size: many
v_call: TRBV12-3/TRBV12-4

cdr3_aa: CASSPPGTNEKLFF
cdr3_nt: TGTGCCAGCTCACCACCGGGGACTAATGAAAAACTGTTTTTT
cdr3_length: 14
j_call: TRBJ1-4
d_call: .
clone_size: .
v_call: TRBV18

cdr3_aa: CASSLAGTANTEAFF
cdr3_nt: TGTGCCAGCAGCTTAGCCGGGACAGCGAACACTGAAGCTTTCTTT
cdr3_length: 15
j_call: TRBJ1-1
d_call: TRBD1
clone_size: .
v_call: TRBV7-2

cdr3_aa: CASSFPAGGTTDTQYF
cdr3_nt: TGTGCCAGCAGCTTCCCTGCGGGAGGGACCACAGATACGCAGTATTTT
cdr3_length: 16
j_call: TRBJ2-3
d_call: TRBD2
clone_size: .
v_call: TRBV7-2

cdr3_aa: CASSYASGLAGIKMSKNIQYF
cdr3_nt: TGTGCCAGCTCATATGCTTCGGGACTAGCGGGAATTAAGATGTCCAAAAACATTCAGTACTTC
cdr3_length: 21
j_call: TRBJ2-4
d_call: TRBD2
clone_size: .
v_call: TRBV18

cdr3_aa: CASGLAGPGELFF
cdr3_nt: TGCGCCAGCGGACTAGCGGGACCCGGGGAGCTGTTTTTT
cdr3_length: 13
j_call: TRBJ2-2
d_call: TRBD2
clone_size: .
v_call: TRBV5-1

cdr3_aa: CASSPYQGSSYNEQFF
cdr3_nt: TGTGCCAGCAGCCCCTATCAGGGTAGCTCCTACAATGAGCAGTTCTTC
cdr3_length: 16
j_call: TRBJ2-1
d_call: .
clone_size: .
v_call: TRBV7-6

cdr3_aa: CASSLEKGNTYEQYF
cdr3_nt: TGTGCCAGCTCACTGGAGAAGGGGAACACCTACGAGCAGTACTTC
cdr3_length: 15
j_call: TRBJ2-7
d_call: .
clone_size: .
v_call: TRBV18

cdr3_aa: CASSRGSGTDTQYF
cdr3_nt: TGTGCCAGCAGCCGCGGGTCGGGCACAGATACGCAGTATTTT
cdr3_length: 14
j_call: TRBJ2-3
d_call: .
clone_size: few
v_call: TRBV7-9

cdr3_aa: CASSLFNGLYNEQFF
cdr3_nt: TGTGCCAGCAGCTTATTTAACGGCTTATACAATGAGCAGTTCTTC
cdr3_length: 15
j_call: TRBJ2-1
d_call: .
clone_size: .
v_call: TRBV7-8

cdr3_aa: CASSFTGSQETQYF
cdr3_nt: TGTGCCAGCAGCTTTACAGGGAGCCAAGAGACCCAGTACTTC
cdr3_length: 14
j_call: TRBJ2-5
d_call: .
clone_size: .
v_call: TRBV7-2

cdr3_aa: CASQVQSYYNEQFF
cdr3_nt: TGTGCCAGCCAGGTACAGAGCTATTACAATGAGCAGTTCTTC
cdr3_length: 14
j_call: TRBJ2-1
d_call: .
clone_size: few
v_call: TRBV6-2/TRBV6-3

cdr3_aa: CASSLLQTVQETQYF
cdr3_nt: TGCGCCAGCAGCTTGTTACAGACAGTACAAGAGACCCAGTACTTC
cdr3_length: 15
j_call: TRBJ2-5
d_call: .
clone_size: .
v_call: TRBV5-1

cdr3_aa: CASSIRGNRNTEAFF
cdr3_nt: TGTGCCAGTAGTATACGGGGGAATCGCAACACTGAAGCTTTCTTT
cdr3_length: 15
j_call: TRBJ1-1
d_call: .
clone_size: .
v_call: TRBV19

cdr3_aa: CASSPAASGRQNEQYF
cdr3_nt: TGTGCCAGCAGCCCAGCCGCTAGCGGGAGACAGAACGAGCAGTACTTC
cdr3_length: 16
j_call: TRBJ2-7
d_call: TRBD2
clone_size: few
v_call: TRBV7-8

cdr3_aa: CASSHLPGTSTGELFF
cdr3_nt: TGTGCCAGCAGCCACCTTCCCGGGACTAGCACCGGGGAGCTGTTTTTT
cdr3_length: 16
j_call: TRBJ2-2
d_call: TRBD2
clone_size: few
v_call: TRBV3-1

cdr3_aa: CAIRDGSSSYNEQFF
cdr3_nt: TGTGCCATCAGGGACGGATCCAGCTCCTACAATGAGCAGTTCTTC
cdr3_length: 15
j_call: TRBJ2-1
d_call: .
clone_size: many
v_call: TRBV10-3

cdr3_aa: CASSWDRGNQPQHF
cdr3_nt: TGTGCCAGCAGTTGGGACAGGGGGAATCAGCCCCAGCATTTT
cdr3_length: 14
j_call: TRBJ1-5
d_call: TRBD1
clone_size: few
v_call: TRBV28

cdr3_aa: CSVGLGSTDTQYF
cdr3_nt: TGCAGCGTGGGGCTGGGGAGCACAGATACGCAGTATTTT
cdr3_length: 13
j_call: TRBJ2-3
d_call: .
clone_size: .
v_call: TRBV29-1

cdr3_aa: CASSLADGPYEQYF
cdr3_nt: TGTGCCAGCAGCTTAGCTGACGGCCCCTACGAGCAGTACTTC
cdr3_length: 14
j_call: TRBJ2-7
d_call: .
clone_size: .
v_call: TRBV7-2

cdr3_aa: CASSGGTGHETQYF
cdr3_nt: TGTGCCAGCAGTGGGGGGACTGGGCATGAGACCCAGTACTTC
cdr3_length: 14
j_call: TRBJ2-5
d_call: .
clone_size: .
v_call: TRBV2

cdr3_aa: CSGGTGRATQYF
cdr3_nt: TGCAGCGGGGGGACAGGGCGGGCGACCCAGTACTTC
cdr3_length: 12
j_call: TRBJ2-5
d_call: TRBD1
clone_size: .
v_call: TRBV29-1

cdr3_aa: CASSLGLAGVGEQFF
cdr3_nt: TGTGCCAGCTCACTAGGACTAGCGGGAGTAGGTGAGCAGTTCTTC
cdr3_length: 15
j_call: TRBJ2-1
d_call: TRBD2
clone_size: .
v_call: TRBV18

cdr3_aa: CASRMDRGNQPQHF
cdr3_nt: TGTGCCAGCAGAATGGACAGGGGAAATCAGCCCCAGCATTTT
cdr3_length: 14
j_call: TRBJ1-5
d_call: TRBD1
clone_size: few
v_call: TRBV6-1

cdr3_aa: CASSPVGTYSYEQYF
cdr3_nt: TGTGCCAGCAGCCCAGTGGGGACCTACTCCTACGAGCAGTACTTC
cdr3_length: 15
j_call: TRBJ2-7
d_call: .
clone_size: .
v_call: TRBV7-6